The 18 T cell receptor beta chains below come from one sample, sequenced in a study of OX40 agonist ivuxolimab in advanced cancers. TCRdb's table, derived via immunoSEQ multiplex PCR, lists solely in-frame clones and lacks some. The sample includes 30,000 to 35,000 clones, roughly 87% of them seen just once. This sample comprised CD4+ or CD8+ T cells sorted from blood, obtained in a trial of the OX40 agonist ivuxolimab. All receptors come from an adult with an advanced solid tumor such as melanoma, head and neck, liver or kidney cancer.

The chain couples TRBV19 to TRBJ2-7; D is perhaps TRBD1 (6 bases). Trimming removed 5 bases at V and 6 bases at J, with 14 bases between. CDR1 and CDR2 (germline): LNHDA, SQIVND (reference sequence). The length of the CDR3 is 13 residues. The CDR3 region is CASSAIQGSEQYF. The CDR3 DNA reads TGTGCCAGTAGTGCAATACAGGGTAGCGAGCAGTACTTC.

The chain uses TRBV7-9 and TRBJ1-2; tentative D call: TRBD1 (5 bases). V was clipped by 4 bases and J by 6 bases, with 24 bases between them. The CDR3 is 17 amino acids. Germline lookup yields CDR1 SEHNR and CDR2 FQNEAQ (reference sequence). The CDR3 here is CASSSLLAGQAGDGYTF. The CDR3, as DNA: TGTGCCAGCAGCTCTCTCCTCGCGGGGCAGGCGGGAGATGGCTACACCTTC.

The chain recombines TRBV6-5 with TRBJ1-1; the D is unclear. Germline CDR1 and CDR2: MNHEY and SVGAGI. The CDR3 length is 15 residues. Trimming pared 5 bases from V and 1 base from J, leaving 14 bases between. CDR3 bases: TGTGCCAGCAGTCCTTACTGGAGCAAGAACACTGAAGCTTTCTTT. Translation: CASSPYWSKNTEAFF.

CDR3 amino acids: CASIRGSGEAFF. The CDR3 nucleotides read TGTGCCAGCATTCGGGGGTCGGGAGAAGCTTTCTTT. This chain links TRBV6-1 with TRBJ1-1; maybe TRBD1 (5 bases). The ends were cut back, 7 bases at V and 8 bases at J, with 14 bases in the middle. Germline values: CDR1 MNHNS, CDR2 SASEGT. The CDR3 has 12 residues.

This clone was counted only a few times. The chain uses TRBV19 and TRBJ2-7; D gene ambiguous. The CDR3 contains 13 residues. The V end lost 2 bases, the J end lost 9 bases, and 14 bases lay between the germline ends. Germline CDR1 and CDR2: LNHDA and SQIVND (reference sequence). The chain's CDR3 is CASSISPLRGQYF. CDR3 bases: TGTGCCAGTAGTATATCACCTCTACGCGGGCAGTACTTC.

This clone was found once. V usage is TRBV21-1 and J usage is TRBJ2-3; the table's D call, TRBD2, has no DNA check behind it. TRBV21-1 is an annotated pseudogene. This CDR3 comprises 17 residues. In nucleotides, the CDR3 is TGTGCCAGCAGCAAATATGGGGAAGCGGGGGGCACAGATACGCAGTATTTT. Translated: CASSKYGEAGGTDTQYF.

The chain has TRBV7-9 and TRBJ2-4; D might be TRBD1 or TRBD2, each matching 6 bases. The CDR3 consists of 15 residues. V was trimmed by 4 bases and J by 8 bases, leaving 18 bases between them. Germline V CDR1 and CDR2: SEHNR, FQNEAQ (reference sequence). CDR3 coding DNA: TGTGCCAGCAGCTCCCCGGGACATACGGGGGACATTCAGTACTTC. It translates to CASSSPGHTGDIQYF.

The chain couples TRBV5-1 to TRBJ1-2; 12 nucleotides align to TRBD1. Trimming cost V 4 bases and J 7 bases; bases outside gene matches: 5. CDR3 size: 14 residues. Germline V CDR1 and CDR2: SGHRS, YFSETQ. CDR3 in DNA: TGCGCCAGCAGCCCCGGGACAGGGGGCGGTGGCTACACCTTC. Its translation: CASSPGTGGGGYTF.

The sample holds one count of this clone. The chain carries TRBV18 and TRBJ1-2, with TRBD1 as a possible D gene (5 bases). The CDR3 runs 18 residues. With 4 bases removed from V and 1 base from J, the gap between germline ends came to 22 bases. Looked up from germline, CDR1 is KGHSH and CDR2 is LQKENI. The CDR3 region has the DNA TGTGCCAGCTCACTATCCGGGGGGACTATCCGAGTTAACTATGGCTACACCTTC. It encodes CASSLSGGTIRVNYGYTF.

The table lists this clone with a count of one. Other DNA sequences of this sample code for an identical CDR3. The genes are TRBV19 and TRBJ2-2; possible D gene TRBD2, 5 bases. CDR1 and CDR2 (germline): LNHDA, SQIVND (reference sequence). V was clipped by 3 bases and J by 4 bases, with 6 bases between them. The length of the CDR3 is 13 residues. The CDR3 spells CASSIGGTGELFF. The CDR3 DNA is TGTGCCAGTAGTATCGGAGGCACCGGGGAGCTGTTTTTT. Full variable domain (rest looked up from reference TRBV19 and TRBJ2-2): DGGITQSPKYLFRKEGQNVTLSCEQNLNHDAMYWYRQDPGQGLRLIYYSQIVNDFQKGDIAEGYSVSREKKESFPLTVTSAQKNPTAFYLCASSIGGTGELFFGEGSRLTVL.

The chain uses TRBV9 and TRBJ2-2; TRBD2 matches at 11 bases. This CDR3 is 17 amino acids long. Germline CDR1 reads SGDLS; CDR2 reads YYNGEE. V shed 4 bases, J shed 1 base, and the junction held 6 bases outside the gene matches. CDR3 protein: CASSPRLAGRNTGELFF. The DNA of the CDR3 is TGTGCCAGCAGCCCTCGACTAGCGGGAAGGAACACCGGGGAGCTGTTTTTT.

This clone was seen only once. The chain links TRBV30 to TRBJ2-7; possibly TRBD1 for D (5 bases). Germline V gene data show CDR1 as GTSNPN and CDR2 as SVGIG (reference sequence). The length of the CDR3 is 13 residues. V was shortened by 0 bases and J by 3 bases, with 9 bases between the two germline ends. For the CDR3, the DNA is TGTGCCTGGAGTGTAGGGCAGGGCTACGAGCAGTACTTC. Amino acids: CAWSVGQGYEQYF.

V is TRBV27 and J is TRBJ1-1; D is undetermined. The V gene lost 4 bases and the J gene lost 7 bases, with 13 bases spanning the gap. Per germline, CDR1 MNHEY and CDR2 SMNVEV (reference sequence). The CDR3 is 13 amino acids. The CDR3 nucleotides are TGTGCCAGCAGTTACTCTCTTGAACATGAAGCTTTCTTT. It codes for CASSYSLEHEAFF.

This clone was seen once. This chain uses TRBV29-1 with TRBJ2-5; 7 bases line up with TRBD2. The CDR3 runs 14 residues. CDR1 is SQVTM and CDR2 is ANQGSEA in the germline V gene. J was trimmed by 1 base and V by 5 bases; bases with no gene match: 7. The CDR3 DNA follows: TGCAGCGTTTTAGGCGGGAGAGCCCAAGAGACCCAGTACTTC. Translated: CSVLGGRAQETQYF.

This clone showed up just once. The chain carries TRBV7-8 and TRBJ2-7; 7 bases map to TRBD2. Germline trimming cut 1 base from V and 5 bases from J; bases unmatched to any gene: 8. CDR1 SGHVS and CDR2 FQNEAQ come from the germline V gene. This CDR3 has 15 amino acids. This CDR3 reads CASSLEGGLGNEQYF. The CDR3 DNA is TGTGCCAGCAGCTTAGAGGGAGGGTTGGGCAACGAGCAGTACTTC.

V gene TRBV11-2 combines with J gene TRBJ2-1; the match to TRBD2 covers 7 bases. Germline values: CDR1 SGHAT, CDR2 FQNNGV. V shed 2 bases and J 1 base; nucleotides not matched to a gene: 5. There are 16 residues in the CDR3. CDR3 DNA sequence: TGTGCCAGCAGCTTACCACTAGCGTCTTCCTACAATGAGCAGTTCTTC. Translated, it gives CASSLPLASSYNEQFF.

This sequence joins TRBV19 and TRBJ1-2; 7 positions match TRBD1. The V gene's germline CDR1 is LNHDA and CDR2 SQIVND (reference sequence). The CDR3 is 13 residues long. Trimming cost V 6 bases and J 5 bases; bases outside gene matches: 6. CDR3 nucleotides: TGTGCCAGTAGCTACCCAGGGGGGTATGGCTACACCTTC. Amino acids: CASSYPGGYGYTF. Full variable domain (rest looked up from reference TRBV19 and TRBJ1-2): DGGITQSPKYLFRKEGQNVTLSCEQNLNHDAMYWYRQDPGQGLRLIYYSQIVNDFQKGDIAEGYSVSREKKESFPLTVTSAQKNPTAFYLCASSYPGGYGYTFGSGTRLTVV.

This chain uses TRBV19 with TRBJ1-5; D is ambiguous. This CDR3 has 13 amino acids. Deletions cut 5 bases from V and 4 bases from J, with 9 bases between. The germline V gene has CDR1 LNHDA and CDR2 SQIVND (reference sequence). The CDR3 sequence is CASSYRSNQPQHF. In DNA, the CDR3 is TGTGCCAGTAGTTATAGGAGTAATCAGCCCCAGCATTTT. The whole variable domain, remainder taken from reference TRBV19 and TRBJ1-5, is DGGITQSPKYLFRKEGQNVTLSCEQNLNHDAMYWYRQDPGQGLRLIYYSQIVNDFQKGDIAEGYSVSREKKESFPLTVTSAQKNPTAFYLCASSYRSNQPQHFGDGTRLSIL.